This T cell receptor beta chain was sequenced in a study of blood T cell repertoires in COVID-19. In the study's own analysis: Reference gene primer amplification in the assay estimated nucleated cell counts. Measured with immunoSEQ multiplex PCR; TCRdb has only the in-frame clones, and not every one. D and trimming were read from the DNA, whereas the V and J calls and clone size are those reported in that table. Among 100,000 to 150,000 clones listed, roughly nine tenths were seen once. This clone was seen more than once but under ten times. The source material was peripheral blood. The TCR was taken from a man between 65 and 85 years old with active or convalescent COVID-19.

The CDR3 here is CASSQVPDRTYEQYF. CDR3 bases: TGTGCCAGCAGCCAAGTCCCCGACAGGACCTACGAGCAGTACTTC. J is TRBJ2-7 and V is TRBV3-1 (or the pseudogene TRBV3-2); a possible D gene is TRBD1 (6 bases). Germline loops: CDR1 LGHDT, CDR2 YNNKEL (reference sequence). The V and J ends lost 1 base and 2 bases respectively, with 12 bases between them. The CDR3 runs to 15 residues.